Shown below are 12 T cell receptor beta chains from a single sample sequenced in a study of shared clonotypes between healthy human individuals. Sequenced by immunoSEQ multiplex PCR; TCRdb stores in-frame clones only, minus some. The profile shows millions of clones, 80% to 95% of them singletons. The sample was naive CD4+ T cells from PBMCs. As to subset: CD45RA+ positively selected. These receptors all come from a man between 18 and 29 years old in good health. Some clones in this sample may be carry-over from other donors' samples.

On this clone: The same CDR3 also results from other DNA sequences found in this sample. CDR3 sequence reads: CASSATGDYGYTF. In DNA, the CDR3 is TGCGCCAGCAGCGCGACAGGTGACTATGGCTACACCTTC. V gene TRBV5-1 combines with J gene TRBJ1-2; D is possibly TRBD1 (6 bases). Per the germline V gene, CDR1 is SGHRS and CDR2 is YFSETQ. The CDR3 spans 13 residues. Trimming stripped 4 bases from V and 3 bases from J, with 10 bases between.

The DNA for the CDR3 is TGCGCCAGCAGCGCGGGGACTAGCGGGAGACGGGGCGAGCAGTACTTC. Translated, it gives CASSAGTSGRRGEQYF. The V gene is TRBV5-1, the J gene TRBJ2-7; 14 bases are shared with TRBD2. The CDR3 runs to 16 residues. CDR1 is SGHRS, CDR2 YFSETQ, per germline. V shed 4 bases, J shed 6 bases, and the junction held 9 bases outside the gene matches.

This chain connects TRBV5-4 to TRBJ2-7, with TRBD2 matching 7 bases. Germline CDR1 is SGHNT and CDR2 is YYREEE (reference sequence). Unmatched junction bases numbered 14, after V lost 6 bases and J lost 2 bases. CDR3 size: 16 residues. CDR3 region: CASNADLNRGAYEQYF. In DNA, the CDR3 is TGTGCCAGCAACGCAGACCTGAATCGGGGGGCCTACGAGCAGTACTTC.

This clone is a singleton in its sample. This chain connects TRBV9 to TRBJ2-1, with 8 bases matching TRBD2. The J segment lost 7 bases and the V segment lost 2 bases, leaving 11 bases of the junction unmatched. CDR3 length: 16 amino acids. CDR1 is SGDLS, CDR2 YYNGEE, per germline. As DNA, the CDR3 is TGTGCCAGCAGCGTGGGAGGCGGGAGGTCTCTTAATGAGCAGTTCTTC. Translation gives CASSVGGGRSLNEQFF. Together with reference TRBV9 and TRBJ2-1, the CDR3 gives the full variable domain: DSGVTQTPKHLITATGQRVTLRCSPRSGDLSVYWYQQSLDQGLQFLIQYYNGEERAKGNILERFSAQQFPDLHSELNLSSLELGDSALYFCASSVGGGRSLNEQFFGPGTRLTVL.

The chain carries TRBV6-6 and TRBJ2-1; 8 positions agree with TRBD2. The CDR3 consists of 15 residues. J gave up 0 bases and V 4 bases, and 2 bases lay outside the gene matches. The V gene's germline CDR1 is MNHNY and CDR2 SVGAGI (reference sequence). The DNA for the CDR3 is TGTGCCAGCAGTTTAGCGGGGAGCTCCTACAATGAGCAGTTCTTC. Residues: CASSLAGSSYNEQFF.

The chain has TRBV29-1 and TRBJ2-1; the match to TRBD1 covers 10 bases. The ends lost 5 bases at V and 1 base at J; junction bases unmatched: 2. Per the germline V gene, CDR1 is SQVTM and CDR2 is ANQGSEA. The CDR3 covers 14 residues. As DNA, the CDR3 is TGCAGCGTTAGGACAGGGGGTTCCTACAATGAGCAGTTCTTC. Translating it yields CSVRTGGSYNEQFF.

V usage is TRBV28 and J usage is TRBJ1-5, with D hard to call. The CDR3 consists of 15 residues. Trimming took off 2 bases at V and 2 bases at J, with 10 bases between the two ends. From germline, CDR1 is MDHEN and CDR2 SYDVKM. The CDR3 spells CASSLGGNGNQPQHF. The CDR3 DNA follows: TGTGCCAGCAGTTTAGGTGGCAACGGCAATCAGCCCCAGCATTTT.

As to this clone: Other DNA sequences in this specimen translate into the identical CDR3. The V call is TRBV19, the J call TRBJ2-1; TRBD2 aligns across 8 bases. Trimming took 8 bases from V and 10 from J; bases not matched to a gene: 1. The CDR3 consists of 10 residues. Germline CDR1 and CDR2: LNHDA and SQIVND (reference sequence). As DNA, the CDR3 is TGTGCCAGTTCTAGCGGGGAGCAGTTCTTC. Its translation: CASSSGEQFF.

The sample holds a few counts of this clone. V usage is TRBV6-5 and J usage is TRBJ1-1; D possibly corresponds to TRBD1 (5 bases). The germline CDR1 and CDR2 sequences are MNHEY and SVGAGI. CDR3 length equals 14 residues. V dropped 2 bases and J dropped 1 base, with 8 bases sitting between them. CDR3 protein: CASSYATANTEAFF. In nucleotides, the CDR3 is TGTGCCAGCAGTTACGCGACAGCGAACACTGAAGCTTTCTTT.

This rearrangement joins TRBV6-6 to TRBJ1-2; D is ambiguous. Trimming took off 0 bases at V and 7 bases at J, with 9 bases between the two ends. Germline CDR1 MNHNY, CDR2 SVGAGI (reference sequence). The CDR3 length is 13 residues. For the CDR3, the DNA is TGTGCCAGCAGTTACTCGACGCCCTTTGGCTACACCTTC. Its protein is CASSYSTPFGYTF.

The chain recombines TRBV7-3 with TRBJ2-2, with D possibly being TRBD1 (6 bases). CDR3 size: 16 residues. Germline loops: CDR1 SGHTA, CDR2 FQGTGA. V lost 2 bases and J lost 4, with 14 bases in between. This chain's CDR3 is CASSLLGWTATGELFF. DNA of the CDR3: TGTGCCAGCAGCTTATTGGGCTGGACAGCCACCGGGGAGCTGTTTTTT.

About this clone itself: This CDR3 is also generated by other DNA sequences in the sample. This sequence joins TRBV6-1 and TRBJ1-1; D not certain. This CDR3 region has 12 residues. The V gene's germline CDR1 is MNHNS and CDR2 SASEGT. V lost 6 bases, J lost 5 bases, and 10 bases lay in between. CDR3 sequence reads: CASSPVGTEAFF. The DNA for the CDR3 is TGTGCCAGCAGCCCGGTGGGGACTGAAGCTTTCTTT.